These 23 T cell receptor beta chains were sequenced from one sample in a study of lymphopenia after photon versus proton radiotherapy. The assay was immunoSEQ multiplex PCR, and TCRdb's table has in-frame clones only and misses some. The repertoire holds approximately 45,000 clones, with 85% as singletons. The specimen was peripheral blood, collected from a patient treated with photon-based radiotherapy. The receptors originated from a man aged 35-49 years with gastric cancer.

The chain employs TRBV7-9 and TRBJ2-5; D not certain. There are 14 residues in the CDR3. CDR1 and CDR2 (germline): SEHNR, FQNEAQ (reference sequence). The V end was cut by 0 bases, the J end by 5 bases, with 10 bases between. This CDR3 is CASSLAQSQETQYF. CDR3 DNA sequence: TGTGCCAGCAGCTTAGCGCAATCCCAGGAGACCCAGTACTTC.

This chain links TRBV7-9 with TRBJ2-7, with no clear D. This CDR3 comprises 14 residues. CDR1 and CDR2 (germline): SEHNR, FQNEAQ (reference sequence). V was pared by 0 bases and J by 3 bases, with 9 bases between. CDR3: CASSLAEPNYEQYF. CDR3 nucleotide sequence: TGTGCCAGCAGCTTAGCGGAGCCTAACTACGAGCAGTACTTC.

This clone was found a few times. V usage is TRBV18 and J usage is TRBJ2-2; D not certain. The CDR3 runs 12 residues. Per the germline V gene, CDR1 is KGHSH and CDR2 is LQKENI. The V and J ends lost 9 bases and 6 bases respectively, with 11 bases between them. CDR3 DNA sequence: TGTGCCAGTCACATGGGTTCCGGGGAGCTGTTTTTT. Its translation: CASHMGSGELFF.

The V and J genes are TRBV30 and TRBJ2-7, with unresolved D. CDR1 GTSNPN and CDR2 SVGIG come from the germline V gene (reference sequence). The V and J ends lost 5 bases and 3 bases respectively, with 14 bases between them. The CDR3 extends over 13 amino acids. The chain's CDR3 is CAWGGTGGYEQYF. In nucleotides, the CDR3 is TGTGCCTGGGGTGGTACTGGCGGCTACGAGCAGTACTTC.

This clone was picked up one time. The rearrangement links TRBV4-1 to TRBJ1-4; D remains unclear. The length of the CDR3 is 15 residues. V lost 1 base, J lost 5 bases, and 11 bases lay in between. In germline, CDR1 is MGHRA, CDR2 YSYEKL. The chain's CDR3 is CASSQAGSLNEKLFF. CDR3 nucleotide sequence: TGCGCCAGCAGCCAAGCCGGGAGTCTGAATGAAAAACTGTTTTTT.

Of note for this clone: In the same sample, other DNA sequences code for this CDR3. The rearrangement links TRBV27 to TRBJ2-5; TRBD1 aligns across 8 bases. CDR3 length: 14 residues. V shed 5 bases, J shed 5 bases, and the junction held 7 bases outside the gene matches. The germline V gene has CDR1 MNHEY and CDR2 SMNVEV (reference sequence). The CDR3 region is CASSPGQGTETQYF. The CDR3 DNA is TGTGCCAGCAGTCCCGGACAGGGAACGGAGACCCAGTACTTC.

DNA of the CDR3: TGTGCCAGCAGCTCGGTTCAGCGGGCCCAGTACTTC. Its translation: CASSSVQRAQYF. The V gene is TRBV5-6, the J gene TRBJ2-5; D might be TRBD2 (6 bases). The CDR3 has 12 residues. The germline CDR1 and CDR2 sequences are SGHDT and YYEEEE. Trimming pared 3 bases from V and 9 bases from J, leaving 12 bases between. Using reference TRBV5-6 and TRBJ2-5 for the parts outside the CDR3, the full variable domain is DAGVTQSPTHLIKTRGQQVTLRCSPKSGHDTVSWYQQALGQGPQFIFQYYEEEERQRGNFPDRFSGHQFPNYSSELNVNALLLGDSALYLCASSSVQRAQYFGPGTRLLVL.

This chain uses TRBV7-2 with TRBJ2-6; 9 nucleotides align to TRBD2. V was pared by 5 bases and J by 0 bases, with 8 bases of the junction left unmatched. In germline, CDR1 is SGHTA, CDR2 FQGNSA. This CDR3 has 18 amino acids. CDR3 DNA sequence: TGTGCCAGCAGCCCCAGCGGGGGGACACTCTCTGGGGCCAACGTCCTGACTTTC. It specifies CASSPSGGTLSGANVLTF.

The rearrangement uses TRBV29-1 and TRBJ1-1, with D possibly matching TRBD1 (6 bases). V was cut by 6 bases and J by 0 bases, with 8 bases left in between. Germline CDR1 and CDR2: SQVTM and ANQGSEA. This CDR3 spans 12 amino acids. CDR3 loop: CSVWDMNTEAFF. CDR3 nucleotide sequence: TGCAGCGTCTGGGACATGAACACTGAAGCTTTCTTT.

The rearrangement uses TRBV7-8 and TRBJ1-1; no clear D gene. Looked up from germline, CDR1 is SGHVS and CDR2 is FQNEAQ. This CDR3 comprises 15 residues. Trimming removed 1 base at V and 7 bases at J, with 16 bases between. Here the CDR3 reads CASSLGEPRSIEAFF. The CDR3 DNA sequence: TGTGCCAGCAGCTTAGGGGAGCCCCGGTCGATTGAAGCTTTCTTT. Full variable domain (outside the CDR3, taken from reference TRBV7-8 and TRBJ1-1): GAGVSQSPRYKVAKRGQDVALRCDPISGHVSLFWYQQALGQGPEFLTYFQNEAQLDKSGLPSDRFFAERPEGSVSTLKIQRTQQEDSAVYLCASSLGEPRSIEAFFGQGTRLTVV.

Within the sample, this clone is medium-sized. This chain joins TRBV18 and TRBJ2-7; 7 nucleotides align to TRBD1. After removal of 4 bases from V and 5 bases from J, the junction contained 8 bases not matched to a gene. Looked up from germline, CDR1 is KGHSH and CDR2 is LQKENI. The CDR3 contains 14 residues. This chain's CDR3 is CASSQNQQGNEQYF. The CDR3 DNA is TGTGCCAGCTCACAGAATCAACAGGGGAACGAGCAGTACTTC.

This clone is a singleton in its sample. The CDR3 loop reads CASSQAAAGGQPQHF. DNA for the CDR3: TGCGCCAGCAGCCAAGCCGCGGCAGGGGGCCAGCCCCAGCATTTT. The chain employs TRBV4-1 and TRBJ1-5, with 8 bases that match TRBD1. CDR3 length: 15 amino acids. Germline CDR1 reads MGHRA; CDR2 reads YSYEKL. With 1 base clipped from V and 7 bases from J, the junction kept 6 bases outside the gene matches.

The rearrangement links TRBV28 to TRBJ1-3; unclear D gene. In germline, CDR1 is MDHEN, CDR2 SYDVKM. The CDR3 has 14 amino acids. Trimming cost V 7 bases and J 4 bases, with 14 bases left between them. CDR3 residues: CASTGRTGGNTIYF. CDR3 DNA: TGTGCCAGCACGGGCAGGACGGGGGGAAACACCATATATTTT.

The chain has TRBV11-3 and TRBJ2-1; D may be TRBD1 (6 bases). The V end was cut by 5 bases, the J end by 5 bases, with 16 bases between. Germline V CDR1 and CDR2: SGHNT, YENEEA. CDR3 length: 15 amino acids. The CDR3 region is CASSLRQEIHNEQFF. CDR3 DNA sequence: TGTGCCAGCAGCCTCCGACAGGAAATCCACAATGAGCAGTTCTTC.

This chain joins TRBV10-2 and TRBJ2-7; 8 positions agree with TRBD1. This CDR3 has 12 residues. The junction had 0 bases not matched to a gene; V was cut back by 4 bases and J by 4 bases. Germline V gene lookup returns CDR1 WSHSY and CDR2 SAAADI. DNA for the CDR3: TGCGCCAGCAGTGGACAGGGGTACGAGCAGTACTTC. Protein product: CASSGQGYEQYF.

Here the CDR3 DNA reads TGTGCCAGCGCGGGCAGGGGCGCATATAATTCACCCCTCCACTTT. This translates into CASAGRGAYNSPLHF. J is TRBJ1-6 and V is TRBV6-1; D may be TRBD1 (6 bases). The germline V gene encodes CDR1 MNHNS and CDR2 SASEGT. The CDR3 is 15 amino acids. Trimming removed 8 bases at V and 4 bases at J, with 15 bases between.

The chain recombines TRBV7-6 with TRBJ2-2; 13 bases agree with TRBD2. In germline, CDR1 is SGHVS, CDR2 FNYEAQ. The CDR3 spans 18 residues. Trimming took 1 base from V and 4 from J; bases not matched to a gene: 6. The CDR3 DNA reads TGTGCCAGCAGCTTAGTACTAGCGGGGGGGACTACCACCGGGGAGCTGTTTTTT. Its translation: CASSLVLAGGTTTGELFF.

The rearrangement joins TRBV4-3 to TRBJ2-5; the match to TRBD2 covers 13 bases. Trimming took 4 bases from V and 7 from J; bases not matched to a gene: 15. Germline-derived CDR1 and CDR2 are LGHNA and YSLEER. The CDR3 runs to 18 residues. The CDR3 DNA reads TGCGCCAGCAGCCTGACGAAAACCGGGACTAGCGGGGCCGGGACCCAGTACTTC. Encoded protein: CASSLTKTGTSGAGTQYF.

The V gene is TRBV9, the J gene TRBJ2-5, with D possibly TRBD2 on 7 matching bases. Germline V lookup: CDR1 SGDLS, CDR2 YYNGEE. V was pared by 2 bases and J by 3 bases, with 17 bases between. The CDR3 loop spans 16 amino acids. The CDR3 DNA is TGTGCCAGCAGCGTCAGCGGGGCAGGGGCGGAAGAGACCCAGTACTTC. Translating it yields CASSVSGAGAEETQYF.

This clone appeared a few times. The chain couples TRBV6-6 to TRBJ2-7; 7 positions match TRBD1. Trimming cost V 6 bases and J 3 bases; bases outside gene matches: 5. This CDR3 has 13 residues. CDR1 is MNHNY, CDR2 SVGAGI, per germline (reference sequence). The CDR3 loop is CASSRDRDYEQYF. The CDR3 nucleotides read TGTGCCAGCAGCCGGGACAGAGACTACGAGCAGTACTTC.

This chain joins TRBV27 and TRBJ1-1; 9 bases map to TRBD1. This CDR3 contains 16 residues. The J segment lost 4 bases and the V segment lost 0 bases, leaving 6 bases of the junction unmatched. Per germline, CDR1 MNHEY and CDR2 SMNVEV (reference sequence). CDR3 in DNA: TGTGCCAGCAGTTTATCGGGACAGGGTGCTGGCACTGAAGCTTTCTTT. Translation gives CASSLSGQGAGTEAFF.

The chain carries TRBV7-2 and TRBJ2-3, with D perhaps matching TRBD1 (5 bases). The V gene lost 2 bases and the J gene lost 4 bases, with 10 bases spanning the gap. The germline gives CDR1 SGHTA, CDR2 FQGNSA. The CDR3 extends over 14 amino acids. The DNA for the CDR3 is TGTGCCAGCAGCTTATCAGGACAATCAGATACGCAGTATTTT. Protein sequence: CASSLSGQSDTQYF.

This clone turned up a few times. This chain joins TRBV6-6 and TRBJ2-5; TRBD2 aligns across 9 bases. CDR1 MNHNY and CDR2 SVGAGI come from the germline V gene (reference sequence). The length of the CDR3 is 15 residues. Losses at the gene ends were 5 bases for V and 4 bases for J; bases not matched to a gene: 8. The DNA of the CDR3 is TGTGCCAGCAGTAAGCCAGCGGGGGGTACAGAGACCCAGTACTTC. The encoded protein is CASSKPAGGTETQYF.